The rows below give T cell receptor beta chains drawn from one sample of a study of CD8+CD57+ T cells in acquired aplastic anemia. TCRdb re-called the reads with MiXCR, one entry per CDR3 protein. The repertoire has approximately 180,000 distinct CDR3 sequences, about three fifths of them found once; the top ten carry roughly 46%. The specimen sequenced was sorted CD4+, CD8+, or CD8+CD57+ T cells (not recorded which) from PBMCs. The origin of the receptors is a human donor with aplastic anemia. Each CDR3 is given with its conserved first and last residue. D genes are given only for firm matches. Rows may omit the clone size; those that give it use once, few, many or a size class.

J	D	V	size	DNA	CDR3
TRBJ1-1	.	TRBV7-6	.	TGTGCCAGCAGCTTAATAGATTGGGACACTGAAGCTCTCTTT	CASSLIDWDTEALF
TRBJ2-3	TRBD2	TRBV10-3	.	TGTGCCATCAAGTTGAGGCGGGAGTCGACAGATACGCAGTATTTT	CAIKLRRESTDTQYF
TRBJ2-7	TRBD2	TRBV2	many	TGTGCCAGCAGTCTTAGCGGGGGAGACGAGCAGTACTTC	CASSLSGGDEQYF
TRBJ2-5	.	TRBV29-1	.	TGCAGCGTAAGGAGGGTCCAAGAGACCCAGTACTTC	CSVRRVQETQYF
TRBJ2-7	TRBD1	TRBV2	.	TGTGCCAGCACCCTTAGTGGGACAGGGTACTCCTACGAGCAGTACTTC	CASTLSGTGYSYEQYF
TRBJ2-7	TRBD2	TRBV20-1	.	TGCAGTGCAAGGACTAGCGGGGGGTACGAGCAGTACTTC	CSARTSGGYEQYF
TRBJ2-7	.	TRBV7-8	once	TGTGCCAGCAGCTTAGCCGGGACTTCGGGCTACGAGCAGTACTTC	CASSLAGTSGYEQYF
TRBJ1-2	.	TRBV19	.	TGTGCCAGTAGTATCTCCCAGGGCGGGCATGGCTACACCTTC	CASSISQGGHGYTF
TRBJ2-3	TRBD1	TRBV24-1	few	TGTGCCACCTCGGACAGGGATGGAACAGATACGCAGTATTTT	CATSDRDGTDTQYF
TRBJ1-4	TRBD1	TRBV7-9	few	TGTGCCAGCAGCTCCAGGACAGGAACTAATGAAAAACTGTTTTTT	CASSSRTGTNEKLFF
TRBJ2-3	.	TRBV5-1	once	TGCGCCAGCAGCGACGCCCAGGGGCAAGATACGCAGTATTTT	CASSDAQGQDTQYF
TRBJ2-1	.	TRBV6-5	many	TGTGCAAGCAGCCCCGGGCCCTACAATGAGCAGTTCTTC	CASSPGPYNEQFF
TRBJ1-1	TRBD1	TRBV29-1	.	TGCAGCGTTAAGGACAGGGGGAACACTGAAGCTTTCTTT	CSVKDRGNTEAFF
TRBJ2-7	.	TRBV9	.	TGTGCCAGCAGCGTAGCACAGGCCCCCCACGAGCAGTACTTC	CASSVAQAPHEQYF
TRBJ2-2	TRBD2	TRBV7-4	.	TGTGCCAGCAGTTACGGGGGGGTCACCGGGGAGCTGTTTTTT	CASSYGGVTGELFF
TRBJ1-6	TRBD1	TRBV15	few	TGTGCCACCAGCAGGATTACAGGGGCCATCTATAATTCACCCCTCCACTTT	CATSRITGAIYNSPLHF
TRBJ2-2	.	TRBV29-1	.	TGCAACGTCCAAGGGTGGGGGGCCGGGGAGCTGTTTTTT	CNVQGWGAGELFF
TRBJ1-2	.	TRBV7-6	.	TGTGCCAGCAGCTTAGGGGGAGGGGTGCATGGCTACACCTTC	CASSLGGGVHGYTF
TRBJ2-7	.	TRBV7-2	.	TGTGCCAGCAGCAACGACCGGCGTCAGGCTGTGCAGTACTTC	CASSNDRRQAVQYF
TRBJ1-5	.	TRBV20-1	.	TGCAGTGCTAGTCGAGGGAATAGCAATCAGCCCCAGCATTTT	CSASRGNSNQPQHF
TRBJ2-7	TRBD1	TRBV7-2	.	TGTGCCAGCAGCCCAAACTCAGGACAGGGTCGGTACGAGCAGTACTTC	CASSPNSGQGRYEQYF
TRBJ2-2	.	TRBV5-1	.	TGCGCCAGCAGCCTCCCCAAGGGGGGCAAGAACACCGGGGAGCTGTTTTTT	CASSLPKGGKNTGELFF
TRBJ1-4	.	TRBV14	.	TGTGCCAGCAGCCAAGATTTCGGCCGGGGTGAAAAACTGTTTTTT	CASSQDFGRGEKLFF
TRBJ1-2	.	TRBV9	.	TGTGCCAGCAGCCTAATGGGGGGGCAAAACTATGGCTACACCTTC	CASSLMGGQNYGYTF
TRBJ2-5	.	TRBV24-1	.	TGTGCCACCAGCCCGGGATTTTTACCACAAGAGACCCAGTACTTC	CATSPGFLPQETQYF
TRBJ1-5	.	TRBV20-1	.	TGCAGTGCTAGCCCCGACAGCTACAATCAGCCCCAGCATTTT	CSASPDSYNQPQHF
TRBJ1-5	TRBD1	TRBV11-1	.	TGCGCCAGCAGCCAAGACTCGGGACAGAATCAGCCCCAGCATTTT	CASSQDSGQNQPQHF
TRBJ2-7	.	TRBV20-1	.	TGCAGTGCTAGAGGGGGAACAGTCGAGCAGTACTTC	CSARGGTVEQYF
TRBJ2-3	TRBD1	TRBV6-2/TRBV6-3	many	TGTGCCAGCAGCCCCGGACAGGACACAGATACGCAGTATTTT	CASSPGQDTDTQYF
TRBJ2-2	TRBD2	TRBV7-7	.	TGTGCTAGCAGCTTAGCGGGAGGGGGCACCGGGGAGCTGTTTTTT	CASSLAGGGTGELFF
TRBJ1-1	.	TRBV7-3	.	TGTGCCAGCAGCTTTCAGGGTTCCACTGAAGCTTTCTTT	CASSFQGSTEAFF
TRBJ1-6	TRBD1	TRBV20-1	.	TGCAGTGCTGGAGACGTCGACAGGGCGGATTCACCCCTCCACTTT	CSAGDVDRADSPLHF
TRBJ2-5	.	TRBV6-6	.	TGTGCCAGCAGTTACTCGAGGCTCGAGACCCAGTACTTC	CASSYSRLETQYF
TRBJ2-5	.	TRBV2	once	TGTGCCAGCAGTTCAAAGACCCAGTACTTC	CASSSKTQYF
TRBJ2-1	.	TRBV24-1	many	TGTGCCACCAGTGATTCCGAGGGCTTTTCCTACAATGAGCAGTTCTTC	CATSDSEGFSYNEQFF
TRBJ1-1	.	TRBV5-1	once	TGCGCCAGCAGCTTGGCAGATTTGGGCACTGAAGCTTTCTTT	CASSLADLGTEAFF
TRBJ2-7	TRBD1	TRBV7-8	few	TGTGCCAGCAGCTTAGGCGGGACAGGGTCGTACGAGCAGTACTTC	CASSLGGTGSYEQYF
TRBJ2-3	.	TRBV6-1	once	TGTGCCATCTGGAGGGGGGCAGGGGGGAGAGATACGCAGTATTTT	CAIWRGAGGRDTQYF
TRBJ1-4	.	TRBV19	many	TGTGCCAGTAGTATAACGAGCGAAAAACTGTTTTTT	CASSITSEKLFF
TRBJ1-3	TRBD1	TRBV2	.	TGTGCCAGCATTAAAACGGGACAGGATCGCTATGGCTACACCATATATTTT	CASIKTGQDRYGYTIYF
TRBJ2-7	.	TRBV7-9	.	TGTGCCAGCAGCGAAAACTACGAGCAGTACTTC	CASSENYEQYF
TRBJ1-3	.	TRBV10-3	.	TGTGCCATCAGTGGGACATACAGCTCTGGAAACACCATATATTTT	CAISGTYSSGNTIYF
TRBJ2-7	.	TRBV19	many	TGTGCCAGTAGTATACGCCTCACCTACGAGCAGTACTTC	CASSIRLTYEQYF
TRBJ1-1	.	TRBV10-1	many	TGCGCCAGCAGTGAAGGCCGGGAACGAGATGAAGCTTTCTTT	CASSEGRERDEAFF
TRBJ1-5	.	TRBV19	once	TGTGCCAGTAGTATCGAAGGAAGCAATCAGCCCCAGCATTTT	CASSIEGSNQPQHF
TRBJ2-7	.	TRBV5-1	many	TGCGCCAGCAGCTTGGTAGGCTACGAGCAGTACTTC	CASSLVGYEQYF
TRBJ1-1	.	TRBV6-5	many	TGTGCCAGCAGTTCTCTGGGGGCGACTGAAGCTTTCTTT	CASSSLGATEAFF
TRBJ1-2	.	TRBV10-3	.	TGTGCCATCAGCACCTTGGGGAACTATGGCTACACCTTC	CAISTLGNYGYTF
TRBJ2-1	TRBD1	TRBV11-2	.	TGTGCCAGCAGCGTCGGGACAGTTCTCAATGAGCAGTTCTTC	CASSVGTVLNEQFF
TRBJ1-1	.	TRBV9	.	TGTGCCAGAAGCGTTTGGGCGAACACTGAAGCTTTATTT	CARSVWANTEALF
TRBJ1-5	.	TRBV9	.	TGTGCCAGCAGCGTAAGGGAGGGGCAGCCCCAGCATTTT	CASSVREGQPQHF
TRBJ2-6	.	TRBV5-1	once	TGCGCCAGCAGCATGACAGTCTCTGGGGCCAACGTCCTGACTTTC	CASSMTVSGANVLTF
TRBJ1-6	TRBD1	TRBV10-2	few	TGCGCCAGCAGTGAGTCTTTTAGGGACAGCACGAATTCACCCCTCCACTTT	CASSESFRDSTNSPLHF
TRBJ2-7	TRBD1	TRBV7-8	.	TGTGCCAGCAGCCGAACCGGGACAGGGAAATACGAGCAGTACTTC	CASSRTGTGKYEQYF
TRBJ2-1	TRBD2	TRBV29-1	.	TGCAGCGTCCTTAGCGGGGCCGGTGAGAATGAGCAGTTCTTC	CSVLSGAGENEQFF
TRBJ1-1	TRBD1	TRBV2	once	TGTGCCAGCAGTTTACAGGGGGCGGAAACTGAAGCTTTCTTT	CASSLQGAETEAFF
TRBJ2-7	TRBD1	TRBV27	many	TGTGCCAGCAGTATCGACAGGGCGAGGGAGCAGTACTTC	CASSIDRAREQYF
TRBJ1-4	.	TRBV11-2	many	TGTGCCAGCAGCTTATATCGGGTCGCAACTAATGAAAAACTGTTTTTT	CASSLYRVATNEKLFF